This section outlines one T cell receptor beta chain sequence together with its context. The PCR had 60 Vbeta and 13 Jbeta primers. Assay: immunoSEQ multiplex PCR; the TCRdb copy retains only in-frame clones and omits some. The table lists around 130,000 clones, approximately 80% of them singletons. V lost 6 bases and J lost 6; bases outside the gene matches: 7. This CDR3 region has 14 residues. The germline gives CDR1 WSHSY, CDR2 SAAADI. The data stem from a study of cytomegalovirus exposure and HLA in healthy donors. For the study at large: A data release that came early held roughly 90 million unique TCRs from HLA-typed donors.

V and J are TRBV10-2 and TRBJ2-2, with 7 bases lining up with TRBD2. Source material: PBMCs. The receptor comes from a woman aged 18-29 years in good health and CMV-seronegative. CDR3 bases: TGCGCCAGCAGACTAGCGTCGGGTGCCGGGGAGCTGTTTTTT. It specifies CASRLASGAGELFF.